The clone carrying this T cell receptor (beta chain) has a single count. Its antigen is as yet unknown. The sample comes from a study of shared clonotypes between healthy human individuals. Trimming shortened V by 3 bases and J by 3 bases, and 15 bases separated the two germline ends. Germline loops: CDR1 SGHDT, CDR2 YYEEEE. This CDR3 is 15 amino acids long. This table comes from immunoSEQ multiplex PCR, and its TCRdb copy is limited to in-frame clones, with some not included. The table has some 2 million clones, 90% to 95% seen once. Adults of Caucasian background living in Nashville, Tennessee made up all donors. Findings and caveats of the study: The expectation was that sequencing depth would affect clonotype sharing among donors. Generation probabilities were higher for clonotypes shared across all four sorted-subset donors than for unshared ones.

The sequencing input was naive CD4+ T cells sorted from blood. Subset here: CD45RA+ positively selected. The V call is TRBV5-6, the J call TRBJ1-2; D is possibly TRBD1 (6 bases). This TCR was sampled from a young man in good health. The CDR3 DNA sequence: TGTGCCAGCAGCTATACAGGGTGGGGGCACTATGGCTACACCTTC. Translation gives CASSYTGWGHYGYTF.